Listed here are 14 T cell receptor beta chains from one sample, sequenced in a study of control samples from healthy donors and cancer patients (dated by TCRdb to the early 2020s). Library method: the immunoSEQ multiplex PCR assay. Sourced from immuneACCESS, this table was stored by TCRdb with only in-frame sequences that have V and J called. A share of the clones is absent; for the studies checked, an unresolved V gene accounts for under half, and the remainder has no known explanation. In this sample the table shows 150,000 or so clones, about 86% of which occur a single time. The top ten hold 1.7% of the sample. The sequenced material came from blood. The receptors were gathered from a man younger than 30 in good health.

CDR3 in amino acids: CASSGQVPYGYTF. The CDR3 DNA reads as TGTGCCAGCAGCGGACAGGTTCCCTATGGCTACACCTTC. The V gene is TRBV12-3 or TRBV12-4, the J gene TRBJ1-2, with 7 bases identical to TRBD1. The CDR3 spans 13 residues. V lost 6 bases, J lost 4 bases, and 5 bases stayed unmatched.

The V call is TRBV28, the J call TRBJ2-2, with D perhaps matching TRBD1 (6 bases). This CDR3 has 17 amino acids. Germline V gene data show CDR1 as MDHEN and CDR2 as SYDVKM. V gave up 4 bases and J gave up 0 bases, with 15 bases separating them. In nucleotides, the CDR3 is TGTGCCAGCAGTTCGAATCGGCAGGGGTCGAACACCGGGGAGCTGTTTTTT. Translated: CASSSNRQGSNTGELFF.

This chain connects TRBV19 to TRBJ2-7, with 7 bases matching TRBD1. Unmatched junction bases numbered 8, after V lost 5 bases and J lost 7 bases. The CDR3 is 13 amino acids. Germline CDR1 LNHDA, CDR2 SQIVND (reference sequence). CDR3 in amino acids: CASSPYSGGEQYF. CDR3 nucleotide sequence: TGTGCCAGTAGTCCTTACTCAGGGGGAGAGCAGTACTTC.

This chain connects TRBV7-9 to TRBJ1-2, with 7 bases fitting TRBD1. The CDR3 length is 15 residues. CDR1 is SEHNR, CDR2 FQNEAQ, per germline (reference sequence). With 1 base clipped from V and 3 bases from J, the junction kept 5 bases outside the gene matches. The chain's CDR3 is CASSLVEGADYGYTF. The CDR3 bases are TGTGCCAGCAGCTTAGTGGAGGGGGCAGACTATGGCTACACCTTC. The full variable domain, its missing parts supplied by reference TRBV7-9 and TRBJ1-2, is DTGVSQNPRHKITKRGQNVTFRCDPISEHNRLYWYRQTLGQGPEFLTYFQNEAQLEKSRLLSDRFSAERPKGSFSTLEIQRTEQGDSAMYLCASSLVEGADYGYTFGSGTRLTVV.

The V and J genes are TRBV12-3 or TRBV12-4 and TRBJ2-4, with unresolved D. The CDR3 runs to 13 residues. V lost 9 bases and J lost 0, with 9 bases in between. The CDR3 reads CASLGLAKNIQYF. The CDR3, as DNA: TGTGCCAGTCTCGGGTTAGCCAAAAACATTCAGTACTTC.

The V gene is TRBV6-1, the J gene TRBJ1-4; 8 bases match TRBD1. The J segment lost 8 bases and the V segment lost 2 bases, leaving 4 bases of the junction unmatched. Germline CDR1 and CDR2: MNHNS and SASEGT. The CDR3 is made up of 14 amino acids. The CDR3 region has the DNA TGTGCCAGCAGTGAAAGACAGGGGCTAGAAAAACTGTTTTTT. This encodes CASSERQGLEKLFF.

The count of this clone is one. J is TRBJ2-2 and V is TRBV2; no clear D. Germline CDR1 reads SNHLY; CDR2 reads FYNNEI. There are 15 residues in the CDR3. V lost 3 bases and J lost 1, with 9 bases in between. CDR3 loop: CASSEWGVNTGELFF. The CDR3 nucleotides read TGTGCCAGCAGTGAGTGGGGTGTGAACACCGGGGAGCTGTTTTTT. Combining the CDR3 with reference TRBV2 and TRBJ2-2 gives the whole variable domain EPEVTQTPSHQVTQMGQEVILRCVPISNHLYFYWYRQILGQKVEFLVSFYNNEISEKSEIFDDQFSVERPDGSNFTLKIRSTKLEDSAMYFCASSEWGVNTGELFFGEGSRLTVL.

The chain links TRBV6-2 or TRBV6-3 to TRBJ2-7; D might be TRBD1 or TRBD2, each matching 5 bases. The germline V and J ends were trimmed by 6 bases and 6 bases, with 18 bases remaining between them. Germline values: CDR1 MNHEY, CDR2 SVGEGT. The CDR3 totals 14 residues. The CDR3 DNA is TGTGCCAGCAGCTGGGACGGACAACACGCCGAGCAGTACTTC. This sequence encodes CASSWDGQHAEQYF.

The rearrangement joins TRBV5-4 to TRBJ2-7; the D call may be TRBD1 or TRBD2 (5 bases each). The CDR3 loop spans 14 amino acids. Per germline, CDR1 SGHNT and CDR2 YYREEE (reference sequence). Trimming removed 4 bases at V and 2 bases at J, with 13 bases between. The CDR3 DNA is TGTGCCAGCAGCCGACAGACGGGAACCTACGAGCAGTACTTC. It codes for CASSRQTGTYEQYF.

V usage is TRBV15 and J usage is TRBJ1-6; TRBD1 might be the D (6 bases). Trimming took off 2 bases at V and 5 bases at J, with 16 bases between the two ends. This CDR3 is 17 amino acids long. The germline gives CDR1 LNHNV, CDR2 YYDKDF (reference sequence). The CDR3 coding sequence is TGTGCCACCAGCAGATCACCAAGGGGGGACGATAATTCACCCCTCCACTTT. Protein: CATSRSPRGDDNSPLHF.

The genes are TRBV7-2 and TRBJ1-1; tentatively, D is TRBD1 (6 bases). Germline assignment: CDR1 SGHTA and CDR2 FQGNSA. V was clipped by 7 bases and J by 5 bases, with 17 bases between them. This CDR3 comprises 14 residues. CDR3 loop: CASILGGPRTEAFF. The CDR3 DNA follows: TGTGCCAGCATCCTCGGGGGGCCGAGGACTGAAGCTTTCTTT.

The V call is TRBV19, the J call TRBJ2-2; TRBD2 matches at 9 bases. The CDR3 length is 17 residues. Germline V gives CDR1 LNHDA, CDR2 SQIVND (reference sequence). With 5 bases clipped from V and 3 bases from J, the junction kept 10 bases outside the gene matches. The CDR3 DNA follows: TGTGCCAGTAGTTTGGTAGCGGGGGAGTGGGACACCGGGGAGCTGTTTTTT. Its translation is CASSLVAGEWDTGELFF.

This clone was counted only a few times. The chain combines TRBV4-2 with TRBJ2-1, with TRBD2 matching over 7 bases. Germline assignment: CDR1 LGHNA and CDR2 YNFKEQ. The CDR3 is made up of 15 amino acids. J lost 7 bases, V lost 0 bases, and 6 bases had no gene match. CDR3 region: CASSQEFNGGNEQFF. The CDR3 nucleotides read TGTGCCAGCAGCCAAGAATTTAACGGGGGGAATGAGCAGTTCTTC.

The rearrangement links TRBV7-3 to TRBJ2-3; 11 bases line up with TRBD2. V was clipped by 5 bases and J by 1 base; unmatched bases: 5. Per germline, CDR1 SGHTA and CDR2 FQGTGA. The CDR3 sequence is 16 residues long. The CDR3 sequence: CASSPKLAGGTDTQYF. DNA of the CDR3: TGTGCCAGCAGCCCAAAACTAGCGGGGGGCACAGATACGCAGTATTTT.